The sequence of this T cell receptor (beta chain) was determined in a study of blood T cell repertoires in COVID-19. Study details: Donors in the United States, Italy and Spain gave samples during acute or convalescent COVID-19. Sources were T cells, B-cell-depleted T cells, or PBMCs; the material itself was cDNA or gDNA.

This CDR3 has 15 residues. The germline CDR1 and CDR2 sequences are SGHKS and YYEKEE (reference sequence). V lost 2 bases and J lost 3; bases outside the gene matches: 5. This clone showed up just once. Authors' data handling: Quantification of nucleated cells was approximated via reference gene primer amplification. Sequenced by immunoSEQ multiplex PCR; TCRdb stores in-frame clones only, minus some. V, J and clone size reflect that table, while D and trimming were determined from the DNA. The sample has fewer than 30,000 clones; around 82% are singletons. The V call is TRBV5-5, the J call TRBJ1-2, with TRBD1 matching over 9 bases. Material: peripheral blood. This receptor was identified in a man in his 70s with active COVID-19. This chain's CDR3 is CASSFAGQGDYGYTF. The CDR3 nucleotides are TGTGCCAGCAGCTTTGCGGGACAGGGAGACTATGGCTACACCTTC.